These T cell receptor beta chains were read from a single sample in a study of T cell responses to AZD1222 COVID-19 vaccine. Some clones are missing from TCRdb's copy, which holds only in-frame ones; the method was immunoSEQ multiplex PCR. The sample lists about 170,000 clones, more than 80% occurring once. The sample consisted of peripheral blood, taken on day 0 of AZD1222 vaccination. The receptors shown here come from an adult in good health. Both conserved end residues are part of each CDR3. D genes are given only for firm matches. Expanded clones are given a class, and other clones once, few, many or no size at all.

TRBJ2-7,NA,TRBD2,TRBV7-2,TGTGCCAGCAGCTTAACAGCGGGAGTGTTCAACGAGCAGTACTTC,CASSLTAGVFNEQYF
TRBJ1-2,NA,NA,TRBV19,TGTGCCAGTAGTACCCTAAGTATCCAGACATACTATGGCTACACCTTC,CASSTLSIQTYYGYTF
TRBJ1-5,NA,NA,TRBV7-8,TGTGCCAGCAGCTTACTCCCACGCAGCAATCAGCCCCAGCATTTT,CASSLLPRSNQPQHF
TRBJ2-1,NA,TRBD1,TRBV30,TGTGCCTGCGACAGGGCCCATGAGCAGTTCTTC,CACDRAHEQFF
TRBJ2-7,NA,NA,TRBV29-1,TGCAGCGCCGGTGAGCCTCTAAAGGACGAGCAGTACTTC,CSAGEPLKDEQYF
TRBJ2-1,NA,NA,TRBV12-2,TGTGCAAGTCGCTTAGCCGCGGGAGCTGTCACCTACAATGAGCAGTTCTTC,CASRLAAGAVTYNEQFF
TRBJ2-7,NA,TRBD2,TRBV7-9,TGTGCCAGCAGCTTTGGGGGAGGGTCCTACGAGCAGTACTTC,CASSFGGGSYEQYF
TRBJ1-1,NA,TRBD1,TRBV7-8,TGTGCCAGCAGCCAACTTTCAGGGGGAAGCACTGAAGCTTTCTTT,CASSQLSGGSTEAFF
TRBJ1-3,NA,TRBD1,TRBV5-1,TGCGCCAGCGGAGGGACAGACGGAAACACCATATATTTT,CASGGTDGNTIYF
TRBJ1-6,NA,TRBD1,TRBV6-2/TRBV6-3,TGTGCCAGCAGTTATCGGCAGGGGGAATCACCCCTCCACTTT,CASSYRQGESPLHF
TRBJ1-4,once,NA,TRBV5-8,TGTGCCAGCAGCCGACAGCCTAATGAAAAACTGTTTTTT,CASSRQPNEKLFF
TRBJ1-2,NA,NA,TRBV19,TGTGCCACCGGTGTTTGGGGCTACACCTTC,CATGVWGYTF
TRBJ1-1,NA,TRBD1,TRBV19,TGTGCCAGTAGTTACAGACAGGGGGCTGTTACTGAAGCTTTCTTT,CASSYRQGAVTEAFF
TRBJ2-7,NA,TRBD2,TRBV3-1/TRBV3-2,TGTGCCAGCAGCCACGGGAGGGACGAGCAGTACTTC,CASSHGRDEQYF
TRBJ1-2,NA,TRBD1,TRBV29-1,TGCAGCGTTGATAGGGACAGATATGGCTACACCTTC,CSVDRDRYGYTF
TRBJ1-2,NA,NA,TRBV11-2,TGTGCCAGCAGCTTAGCGGCCCGGGACTACAATTGGAACTATGGCTACACCTTC,CASSLAARDYNWNYGYTF
TRBJ1-4,NA,NA,TRBV5-1,TGCGCCAGCAGTGGCTCCGACAGCTGGACCCCTGGAGAGAAAAAACTGTTTTTT,CASSGSDSWTPGEKKLFF
TRBJ2-5,NA,NA,TRBV19,TGTGCCAGTAGTATAGATCCAGGCCAAGAGACCCAGTACTTC,CASSIDPGQETQYF
TRBJ1-1,NA,NA,TRBV15,TGTGCCACCAGCAGAGATCGGGTCCAAGAGTTTAGCACTGAAGCTTTCTTT,CATSRDRVQEFSTEAFF
TRBJ1-1,NA,NA,TRBV7-9,TGTGCCAGCAGCTCGAATGCTGGGACTGAAGCTTTCTTT,CASSSNAGTEAFF
TRBJ1-2,NA,TRBD1,TRBV7-2,TGTGCCAGCAGCTTAGGGGGACAGGGAAGCGAATATGGCTACACCTTC,CASSLGGQGSEYGYTF
TRBJ2-7,NA,NA,TRBV12-5,TGTGCTAGTGGTTTGGGGGTACATCGCGAGCAGTACTTC,CASGLGVHREQYF
TRBJ2-7,NA,NA,TRBV12-3/TRBV12-4,TGTGCCAGCAGTTTATGGGTCGAGCAGTACTTC,CASSLWVEQYF
TRBJ2-1,NA,NA,TRBV3-1/TRBV3-2,TGTGCCAGCAGCCTCGTGTTAGCCACTACCTACAATGAGCAGTTCTTC,CASSLVLATTYNEQFF
TRBJ1-2,NA,NA,TRBV10-3,TGTGCCATCAGTGAAGTGTTCAAGGGGGGGAAAGGCTACACCTTC,CAISEVFKGGKGYTF
TRBJ1-1,NA,NA,TRBV27,TGTGCCAGCAGCCCCCTGGGGCGGGCTGAAGCTTTCTTT,CASSPLGRAEAFF
TRBJ1-5,NA,NA,TRBV2,TGTGCCAGCAACGGGGGGGCACAGCCCCAGCATTTT,CASNGGAQPQHF
TRBJ2-6,NA,NA,TRBV4-2,TGTGCCAGCAGCCAGACAGCCAGCTCTGGGGCCAACGTCCTGACTTTC,CASSQTASSGANVLTF
TRBJ2-2,NA,TRBD1,TRBV5-1,TGCGCCAGCAGCTTCCAGGGGGAGAACACCGGGGAGCTGTTTTTT,CASSFQGENTGELFF
TRBJ2-6,NA,NA,TRBV25-1,TGTGCCAGCAGTGAATCGGCAGGGCGCTCTGGGGCCAACGTCCTGACTTTC,CASSESAGRSGANVLTF
TRBJ1-1,NA,NA,TRBV5-1,TGCGCCAGCAGCTTGGGATCTCGTGCCGAGGCTTTCTTT,CASSLGSRAEAFF
TRBJ1-6,NA,TRBD1,TRBV7-6,TGTGCCAGCAGCTTAGCAGGGGGCGTCAATTCACCCCTCCACTTT,CASSLAGGVNSPLHF
TRBJ2-6,NA,NA,TRBV11-2,TGTGCCAGCAGCTCGCTGTCTGGGGCCAACGTCCTGACTTTC,CASSSLSGANVLTF
TRBJ2-7,NA,TRBD1,TRBV5-1,TGCGCCAGCAGTGGAGGGACAGGGGCCTACGAGCAGTACTTC,CASSGGTGAYEQYF
TRBJ1-2,NA,NA,TRBV5-1,TGCGCCAGCAGCTTTGGAGGGGACCGCTATGGCTACACCTTC,CASSFGGDRYGYTF
TRBJ1-4,once,NA,TRBV6-5,TGTGCCAGCAGTTCCTCCGGGGCTGGGGAAAAACTGTTTTTT,CASSSSGAGEKLFF
TRBJ2-7,NA,NA,TRBV6-5,TGTGCCAGCGGCGGGCAAGGTTCCTACGAGCAGTACTTC,CASGGQGSYEQYF
TRBJ1-6,NA,NA,TRBV5-1,TGCGCCAGCAGCTTGGTAGCCAGCGCCTATAATTCACCCCTCCACTTT,CASSLVASAYNSPLHF
TRBJ1-2,NA,TRBD1,TRBV6-6,TGTGCCAGCAGTCGAGATATTGGGACAGGGGGGAACTATGGCTACACCTTC,CASSRDIGTGGNYGYTF
TRBJ1-1,NA,NA,TRBV27,TGTGCCAGCAGTTTAAATTATGGACAGACTGAAGCTTTCTTT,CASSLNYGQTEAFF
TRBJ2-3,NA,TRBD2,TRBV30,TGTGCCTGGAGTGAGCTAGCGGGAAGCACAGATACGCAGTATTTT,CAWSELAGSTDTQYF
TRBJ2-7,NA,TRBD1,TRBV5-1,TGCGCCAGCAGCTTCGGGACAGGGCCCTACGAGCAGTACTTC,CASSFGTGPYEQYF
TRBJ1-2,NA,NA,TRBV6-1,TGTGCCAGCAGTGATGGAGGGGCGGGCGACTATGGCTACACCTTC,CASSDGGAGDYGYTF
TRBJ1-2,NA,TRBD1,TRBV12-3/TRBV12-4,TGTGCCAGCAGTTCCCAGGGGGTGAGTGGCTACACCTTC,CASSSQGVSGYTF
TRBJ2-1,NA,TRBD2,TRBV18,TGTGCCAGCTCACCTGATAGAGCGGGAGTATCCTACAATGAGCAGTTCTTC,CASSPDRAGVSYNEQFF
TRBJ1-2,NA,NA,TRBV4-1,TGCGCCAGCAGCATAGGACGGGGTCCCTATGGCTACACCTTC,CASSIGRGPYGYTF
TRBJ1-2,NA,NA,TRBV20-1,TGCAGCGGAATAGGGGACTATGGCTACACCTTC,CSGIGDYGYTF
TRBJ2-1,NA,TRBD2,TRBV4-1,TGCGCCAGCAGCCCGAGACGACTAGCGGGAGGGCCTAATGAGCAGTTCTTC,CASSPRRLAGGPNEQFF
TRBJ2-1,NA,TRBD1,TRBV5-5,TGTGCCAGCAGCATTTTACCGGGACAGGGGACCCATGAGCAGTTCTTC,CASSILPGQGTHEQFF
TRBJ2-2,NA,NA,TRBV10-3,TGTGCCATCAGTGACTCAGGGGACACCGGGGAGCTGTTTTTT,CAISDSGDTGELFF
TRBJ1-6,NA,NA,TRBV11-2,TGTGCCAGCAGCCCCCTGGTAGTGTCCTATAATTCACCCCTCCACTTT,CASSPLVVSYNSPLHF
TRBJ1-1,NA,NA,TRBV12-3/TRBV12-4,TGTGCCAGCAGTTTTCTTTCGGCCACTGAAGCTTTCTTT,CASSFLSATEAFF
TRBJ1-1,NA,NA,TRBV10-1,TGCGCCAGCATGGGGGGGCCCAACACTGAAGCTTTCTTT,CASMGGPNTEAFF
TRBJ1-1,NA,NA,TRBV6-5,TGTGCCAGCAGTTACTCCCTAAAGGGGTGGGCTTTCTTT,CASSYSLKGWAFF
TRBJ2-7,NA,TRBD1,TRBV11-3,TGTGCCAGCAGCTGGGGACAGAACTACGAGCAGTACTTC,CASSWGQNYEQYF
TRBJ2-7,NA,TRBD1,TRBV18,TGTGCCAGCTCACCAGGGGACAGGAGGCCCTACGAGCAGTACTTC,CASSPGDRRPYEQYF
TRBJ2-2,NA,NA,TRBV27,TGTGCCAGCAGTTTAGGGCAGGGTGGGAACACCGGGGAGCTGTTTTTT,CASSLGQGGNTGELFF